Below, 9 T cell receptor beta chains from the same sample are listed, as sequenced in a study of human T cells and chemical hapten exposure. TCRdb independently ran MiXCR on the RACE reads; one entry per CDR3 protein. The repertoire has 65,000 to 100,000 distinct CDR3 sequences, 6% to 8.5% of them found once; the top ten carry 1.3%. Time point meaning: patch test 2, 6 weeks after DPC sensitization. Sample treatment: therapeutic diphenylcyclopropenone sensitization with weekly scalp DPC. The material was whole blood, obtained in connection with sensitization to the hapten diphenylcyclopropenone (DPC). The receptors were gathered from a woman in her 30s with alopecia areata. Some clones in this sample may be carry-over from other donors' samples.

This clonotype has ten or more counts. V and J are TRBV5-4 and TRBJ2-1; 8 nucleotides agree with TRBD2. CDR1 SGHNT and CDR2 YYREEE come from the germline V gene (reference sequence). The junction had 16 bases not matched to a gene; V was cut back by 2 bases and J by 9 bases. CDR3 size: 17 residues. This chain's CDR3 is CASSFGTIGGGRGEQFF. In DNA form, the CDR3 reads TGTGCCAGCAGCTTTGGGACGATCGGGGGGGGCCGTGGTGAGCAGTTCTTC.

V usage is TRBV7-9 and J usage is TRBJ1-4, with D possibly matching TRBD1 (5 bases). The germline V gene has CDR1 SEHNR and CDR2 FQNEAQ (reference sequence). V was pared by 5 bases and J by 5 bases, with 15 bases between. CDR3 length: 15 residues. CDR3 nucleotide sequence: TGTGCCAGCAGCCTATCAGGGATTTGGAATGAAAAACTGTTTTTT. This sequence encodes CASSLSGIWNEKLFF.

The sample holds many counts of this clonotype. The chain couples TRBV29-1 to TRBJ1-2, with a weak D call TRBD1 (5 bases). Germline lookup yields CDR1 SQVTM and CDR2 ANQGSEA. This CDR3 spans 13 amino acids. V was pared by 4 bases and J by 8 bases, with 17 bases between. The CDR3 DNA sequence: TGCAGCGTTGTGTGGGAGGGGAAGTTCGGCTACACCTTC. Translated: CSVVWEGKFGYTF.

This clonotype was found a few times. This sequence joins TRBV11-1 and TRBJ2-5, with 8 bases matching TRBD1. This CDR3 contains 14 residues. After removal of 5 bases from V and 5 bases from J, the junction contained 7 bases not matched to a gene. Germline CDR1 is SGHAT and CDR2 is FQDESV (reference sequence). This CDR3 reads CASSVRTGFETQYF. Written as DNA, the CDR3 is TGTGCCAGCAGCGTGAGGACAGGGTTCGAGACCCAGTACTTC.

The table lists this clonotype with many counts. The V gene is TRBV5-1, the J gene TRBJ1-1, with D possibly TRBD1 on 6 matching bases. This CDR3 spans 15 amino acids. Germline-derived CDR1 and CDR2 are SGHRS and YFSETQ. Trimming took 1 base from V and 0 from J, leaving 10 bases between them. CDR3 residues: CASSLLGAMNTEAFF. CDR3 DNA: TGCGCCAGCAGCTTGTTGGGGGCTATGAACACTGAAGCTTTCTTT. The variable domain in full, completed from reference TRBV5-1 and TRBJ1-1, reads KAGVTQTPRYLIKTRGQQVTLSCSPISGHRSVSWYQQTPGQGLQFLFEYFSETQRNKGNFPGRFSGRQFSNSRSEMNVSTLELGDSALYLCASSLLGAMNTEAFFGQGTRLTVV.

Note on this clonotype: This CDR3 fails to terminate in the conserved phenylalanine or tryptophan, so it likely reflects a read error. The chain joins TRBV20-1 to TRBJ1-1; tentatively, D is TRBD1 (5 bases). The germline gives CDR1 DFQATT, CDR2 SNEGSKA (reference sequence). The V and J ends lost 6 bases and 6 bases respectively, with 17 bases between them. The CDR3 runs 13 residues. The CDR3 region has the DNA TGCAGTGCCGGACAATTTCAGCTCTCTGAAGCTTTCCTT. Protein sequence: CSAGQFQLSEAFL.

The V call is TRBV18, the J call TRBJ1-1; 7 bases line up with TRBD1. The trim removed 3 bases at V and 1 base at J, leaving 11 bases unmatched. The CDR3 loop spans 17 amino acids. CDR1 KGHSH and CDR2 LQKENI come from the germline V gene. CDR3 nucleotide sequence: TGTGCCAGCTCACCGTTCCGGGCAGGGGGTCGGAACACTGAAGCTTTCTTT. Its protein is CASSPFRAGGRNTEAFF.

This clonotype was counted between two and nine times. The chain uses TRBV7-2 and TRBJ1-2, with 8 bases aligning to TRBD1. The CDR3 spans 14 residues. The V gene end was trimmed by 3 bases and the J gene end by 4 bases; junction bases not matched to a gene: 4. The germline V gene encodes CDR1 SGHTA and CDR2 FQGNSA. CDR3 nucleotides: TGTGCCAGCAGCTTCGGACAGGGAACCTATGGCTACACCTTC. Protein: CASSFGQGTYGYTF.

This clonotype was found once. The chain couples TRBV6-5 to TRBJ1-6, with 7 nucleotides matching TRBD1. CDR1 and CDR2 from the germline V gene are MNHEY and SVGAGI. V lost 4 bases to trimming and J lost 8 bases; unmatched junction nucleotides: 2. This CDR3 has 13 amino acids. CDR3 nucleotide sequence: TGTGCCAGCAGTTCAACAGGGGATTCACCCCTCCACTTT. This sequence encodes CASSSTGDSPLHF.